The source of this T cell receptor beta chain is a study of blood T cell repertoires in COVID-19. Study context: The study drew acute and convalescent COVID-19 samples from the United States, Italy and Spain. In each case, the material was cDNA or gDNA derived from T cells, B-cell-depleted T cells, or PBMCs.

This clone occurred many times. Seattle enrolled patients during active infection and tracked them longitudinally. Germline V gene lookup returns CDR1 SEHNR and CDR2 FQNEAQ (reference sequence). V lost 1 base and J 7 bases, leaving 13 bases between the germline ends. The length of the CDR3 is 15 residues. Original data processing: Nucleated cell number was recorded as an estimate derived from reference gene primer amplification. Profiling relied on immunoSEQ multiplex PCR, and the TCRdb table lists in-frame clones only, not all of them. The V and J calls and clone size were taken over from that table, and D and trimming were inferred from the DNA. Of approximately 250,000 clones in the sample, 85% were seen once.

This chain links TRBV7-9 with TRBJ1-4; D ambiguous. The origin of this receptor is a man between 45 and 60 years old with COVID-19, enrolled during active disease. Input material: peripheral blood. The CDR3 coding sequence is TGTGCCAGCAGCTTAGTCTCTTCGGTCATTGAAAAACTGTTTTTT. The encoded protein is CASSLVSSVIEKLFF.